This T cell receptor (beta chain) was profiled in a study of T cells in pancreatic ductal adenocarcinoma. Overall study findings and caveats: The resected cohort was biased toward the minority with early-stage disease. Unique clonotypes were roughly 7.2-fold more numerous in blood than in tumor.

The table lists this clone with a few counts. Its antigen remains unknown. Surgery without prior neoadjuvant therapy was the treatment of the selected pancreatic ductal adenocarcinoma patients. Produced via immunoSEQ multiplex PCR; TCRdb's table is partial and in-frame only. The repertoire holds about 98,000 clones, with more than 90% as singletons. The CDR3 is 13 amino acids. V was shortened by 5 bases and J by 4 bases, with 9 bases between the two germline ends. Germline loops: CDR1 MNHEY, CDR2 SMNVEV (reference sequence). The chain joins TRBV27 to TRBJ1-5; D perhaps matches TRBD1 (6 bases). This clonotype was sampled from a human donor with pancreatic ductal adenocarcinoma. The sample comprised PBMCs. The CDR3 bases are TGTGCCAGCAGTATTCAGGGGAATCAGCCCCAGCATTTT. It codes for CASSIQGNQPQHF.